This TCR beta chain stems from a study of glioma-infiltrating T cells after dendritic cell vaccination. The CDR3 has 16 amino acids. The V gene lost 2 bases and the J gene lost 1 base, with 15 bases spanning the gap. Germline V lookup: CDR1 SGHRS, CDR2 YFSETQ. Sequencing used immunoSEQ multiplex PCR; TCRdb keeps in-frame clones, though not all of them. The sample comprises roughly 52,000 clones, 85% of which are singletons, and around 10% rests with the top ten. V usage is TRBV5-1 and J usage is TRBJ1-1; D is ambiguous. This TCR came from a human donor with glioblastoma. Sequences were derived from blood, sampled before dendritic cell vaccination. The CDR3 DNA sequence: TGCGCCAGCAGCTTAGGGAGTAGTTTGACGAACACTGAAGCTTTCTTT. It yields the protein CASSLGSSLTNTEAFF.